One and the same sample provided the 28 T cell receptor beta chains below, sequenced in a study of blood T cell repertoires in COVID-19. Method: immunoSEQ multiplex PCR; TCRdb's copy keeps in-frame clones and lacks some. There are 130,000 to 150,000 clones in the sample; around nine tenths occur only once, and 10% lies in the top ten. The source material was peripheral blood. The receptor source for this set is a man aged 45-65 years with active or convalescent COVID-19.

The chain carries TRBV19 and TRBJ1-4; D is ambiguous. Germline V gene lookup returns CDR1 LNHDA and CDR2 SQIVND (reference sequence). This CDR3 has 14 amino acids. V was pared by 3 bases and J by 2 bases, with 7 bases between. CDR3 loop: CASSISRTNEKLFF. The CDR3 DNA sequence: TGTGCCAGTAGTATCTCCAGGACTAATGAAAAACTGTTTTTT.

Points on this clone: One end of the junction varies from germline; a read error may be responsible. The chain couples TRBV28 to TRBJ2-7, with TRBD1 identical over 9 bases. Per the germline V gene, CDR1 is MDHEN and CDR2 is SYDVKM. The CDR3 is 12 residues long. This CDR3 is CASSGTGGATDF. DNA for the CDR3: TGTGCCAGCAGTGGAACAGGGGGCGCAACGGACTTC.

The V gene is TRBV5-5, the J gene TRBJ1-5, with TRBD1 as a possible D gene (5 bases). V lost 0 bases to trimming and J lost 4 bases, with 8 bases between them. Germline CDR1 reads SGHKS; CDR2 reads YYEKEE (reference sequence). The CDR3 totals 14 residues. In DNA form, the CDR3 reads TGTGCCAGCAGCTTGGTGTCAGGGAATCAGCCCCAGCATTTT. It yields the protein CASSLVSGNQPQHF.

The rearrangement joins TRBV5-1 to TRBJ1-1, with no clear D. Germline V gene sequence: CDR1 SGHRS, CDR2 YFSETQ. V dropped 1 base and J dropped 1 base, with 11 bases sitting between them. The CDR3 contains 15 residues. This CDR3 reads CASSLLGDQNTEAFF. Written as DNA, the CDR3 is TGCGCCAGCAGCTTGTTGGGAGACCAGAACACTGAAGCTTTCTTT.

The genes are TRBV29-1 and TRBJ2-7, with D tentatively TRBD2 (6 bases). There are 12 residues in the CDR3. The germline V gene encodes CDR1 SQVTM and CDR2 ANQGSEA. Trimming removed 5 bases from V and 0 bases from J, with 8 bases in between. CDR3 in DNA: TGCAGCGTTCTGGAGGGCTCCTACGAGCAGTACTTC. Translated, it gives CSVLEGSYEQYF.

The chain recombines TRBV11-2 with TRBJ2-3; no reliable D call. Germline V CDR1 and CDR2: SGHAT, FQNNGV. The CDR3 contains 12 residues. V lost 5 bases and J 4 bases, leaving 7 bases between the germline ends. CDR3 nucleotides: TGTGCCAGCAGCCGGAGTGCAGATACGCAGTATTTT. As protein: CASSRSADTQYF.

This clone appeared a single time. The V call is TRBV5-5, the J call TRBJ2-7, with 7 bases aligning to TRBD1. Trimming at V came to 7 bases and at J to 7 bases, leaving 8 bases not matched to a gene. CDR1 is SGHKS and CDR2 is YYEKEE in the germline V gene (reference sequence). This CDR3 has 12 residues. This CDR3 reads CASVKGAEEQYF. The CDR3 DNA sequence: TGTGCCAGCGTTAAGGGGGCGGAGGAGCAGTACTTC.

This sequence joins TRBV15 and TRBJ2-7, with 11 positions matching TRBD2. Germline V gene data show CDR1 as LNHNV and CDR2 as YYDKDF (reference sequence). The V segment lost 5 bases and the J segment 7 bases; nucleotides outside the gene matches: 7. CDR3 length: 14 residues. The DNA for the CDR3 is TGTGCCACCAGCTATAGCGGGAGGGCCCGGGAGCAGTACTTC. This encodes CATSYSGRAREQYF.

The J gene is TRBJ2-2, the V gene TRBV6-4; TRBD1 matches 8 bases. In germline, CDR1 is MRHNA, CDR2 SNTAGT. Trimming cost V 3 bases and J 6 bases; bases outside gene matches: 3. This CDR3 comprises 14 residues. The CDR3 is CASSDSDRAGELFF. DNA for the CDR3: TGTGCCAGCAGTGATTCGGACAGGGCCGGGGAGCTGTTTTTT.

The chain carries TRBV19 and TRBJ2-3; TRBD2 matches at 12 bases. J was trimmed by 4 bases and V by 2 bases; bases with no gene match: 7. The CDR3 is 17 residues long. Per the germline V gene, CDR1 is LNHDA and CDR2 is SQIVND (reference sequence). The CDR3 is CASSIRRASGRADTQYF. CDR3 DNA: TGTGCCAGTAGTATAAGGCGGGCTAGCGGGAGGGCAGATACGCAGTATTTT.

This clone was seen a single time. The rearrangement joins TRBV6-1 to TRBJ1-6; maybe TRBD1 (5 bases). The CDR3 runs to 14 residues. Germline-derived CDR1 and CDR2 are MNHNS and SASEGT. V lost 2 bases and J lost 6, with 8 bases in between. The CDR3 DNA reads as TGTGCCAGCAGTGAACCGGGGGGTAATTCACCCCTCCACTTT. This translates into CASSEPGGNSPLHF.

V is TRBV6-5 and J is TRBJ1-6; a weak D match, TRBD1 (6 bases). V was cut by 0 bases and J by 4 bases, with 10 bases left in between. The CDR3 totals 16 residues. Germline V gene data show CDR1 as MNHEY and CDR2 as SVGAGI. DNA for the CDR3: TGTGCCAGCAGTTACTCTGGGACACCGTATAATTCACCCCTCCACTTT. It specifies CASSYSGTPYNSPLHF.

The gene calls are TRBV10-3 and TRBJ2-3, with 8 bases identical to TRBD2. J lost 1 base, V lost 10 bases, and 7 bases had no gene match. Germline CDR1 reads ENHRY; CDR2 reads SYGVKD. The CDR3 totals 14 residues. Here the CDR3 reads CANAPAGGTDTQYF. The CDR3 bases are TGTGCCAACGCACCAGCGGGAGGCACAGATACGCAGTATTTT.

This clone was seen a few times. V is TRBV6-6 and J is TRBJ2-7; possibly TRBD1 for D (5 bases). V was clipped by 5 bases and J by 6 bases, with 17 bases between them. Germline CDR1 is MNHNY and CDR2 is SVGAGI (reference sequence). This CDR3 region has 14 residues. CDR3: CASSRQPGLGEQYF. The CDR3 coding sequence is TGTGCCAGCAGTCGACAGCCCGGGTTGGGCGAGCAGTACTTC.

This clone appeared once. The J gene is TRBJ1-1, the V gene TRBV5-8; D might be TRBD1 (6 bases). CDR3 length: 14 amino acids. The germline V gene has CDR1 SGHTS and CDR2 YDEGEE. Trimming left V 4 bases short and J 4 bases short, with 14 bases between. The CDR3 reads CASSPYRGTTEAFF. The CDR3 DNA reads as TGTGCCAGCAGCCCCTATAGGGGGACCACTGAAGCTTTCTTT.

Note on this clone: This same CDR3 is encoded by further DNA sequences in the sample. The chain employs TRBV18 and TRBJ1-4, with 8 bases that match TRBD1. Germline V gene data show CDR1 as KGHSH and CDR2 as LQKENI. Trimming cost V 6 bases and J 8 bases; bases outside gene matches: 8. The CDR3 spans 14 residues. CDR3 region: CASSPGTGGEKLFF. The CDR3 nucleotides read TGTGCCAGCTCCCCCGGGACAGGAGGAGAAAAACTGTTTTTT.

The rearrangement joins TRBV3-1 (or the pseudogene TRBV3-2) to TRBJ2-3, with 11 positions matching TRBD2. The germline V gene has CDR1 LGHDT and CDR2 YNNKEL (reference sequence). V dropped 3 bases and J dropped 0; count of bases not matched to a gene: 11. The CDR3 consists of 19 residues. CDR3 in amino acids: CASSHGLAGLVTSTDTQYF. In DNA form, the CDR3 reads TGTGCCAGCAGCCACGGACTAGCGGGTCTAGTTACTAGCACAGATACGCAGTATTTT.

The rearrangement links TRBV11-2 to TRBJ1-2; D ambiguous. Trimming pared 1 base from V and 7 bases from J, leaving 16 bases between. The germline gives CDR1 SGHAT, CDR2 FQNNGV. The CDR3 consists of 15 residues. The chain's CDR3 is CASSLAPQKLRGYTF. Written as DNA, the CDR3 is TGTGCCAGCAGCTTAGCGCCCCAGAAATTACGTGGCTACACCTTC.

This chain joins TRBV19 and TRBJ2-2, with TRBD1 matching over 12 bases. J was trimmed by 7 bases and V by 4 bases; bases with no gene match: 7. The CDR3 runs to 16 residues. CDR1 is LNHDA and CDR2 is SQIVND in the germline V gene (reference sequence). The CDR3 DNA reads as TGTGCCAGTAGTAAGGGACAGGGGGCAGGGAGCGGGGAGCTGTTTTTT. Translated: CASSKGQGAGSGELFF. The full variable domain, completed using reference TRBV19 and TRBJ2-2, is DGGITQSPKYLFRKEGQNVTLSCEQNLNHDAMYWYRQDPGQGLRLIYYSQIVNDFQKGDIAEGYSVSREKKESFPLTVTSAQKNPTAFYLCASSKGQGAGSGELFFGEGSRLTVL.

The chain employs TRBV6-1 and TRBJ1-5; 11 bases are shared with TRBD1. This CDR3 is built from 15 residues. With 2 bases clipped from V and 7 bases from J, the junction kept 4 bases outside the gene matches. From germline, CDR1 is MNHNS and CDR2 SASEGT. The CDR3 reads CASSERTGGGQPQHF. CDR3 sequence (DNA): TGTGCCAGCAGTGAAAGGACAGGGGGCGGGCAGCCCCAGCATTTT.

This rearrangement joins TRBV5-1 to TRBJ2-2, with 9 bases identical to TRBD1. V trimming: 2 bases; J trimming: 4 bases; junction bases outside the gene matches: 12. The CDR3 is 18 amino acids. Germline CDR1 is SGHRS and CDR2 is YFSETQ. The DNA of the CDR3 is TGCGCCAGCAGCTTCCCGGGACAGGGAGTTCATACCACCGGGGAGCTGTTTTTT. Its translation is CASSFPGQGVHTTGELFF.

V is TRBV27 and J is TRBJ2-2; 11 bases match TRBD2. There are 18 residues in the CDR3. The germline V gene has CDR1 MNHEY and CDR2 SMNVEV (reference sequence). V dropped 1 base and J dropped 0; count of bases not matched to a gene: 4. The CDR3 sequence: CASSLFRGLAANTGELFF. The CDR3 DNA follows: TGTGCCAGCAGTTTATTCCGGGGACTAGCGGCGAACACCGGGGAGCTGTTTTTT.

This sequence joins TRBV24-1 and TRBJ2-3; 7 nucleotides match TRBD1. CDR3 length: 15 amino acids. In germline, CDR1 is KGHDR, CDR2 SFDVKD. The J segment lost 4 bases and the V segment lost 4 bases, leaving 7 bases of the junction unmatched. DNA of the CDR3: TGTGCCACCAGTGAGCCCCACCAGGGGGCAGATACGCAGTATTTT. This sequence encodes CATSEPHQGADTQYF.

V is TRBV9 and J is TRBJ2-1; D call uncertain. Germline V gene sequence: CDR1 SGDLS, CDR2 YYNGEE. The CDR3 totals 16 residues. V shed 0 bases and J shed 3 bases, with 13 bases lying between them. The CDR3 region is CASSVATVAGYNEQFF. CDR3 nucleotides: TGTGCCAGCAGCGTAGCTACGGTGGCAGGCTACAATGAGCAGTTCTTC. Complete variable domain (other parts from reference TRBV9 and TRBJ2-1): DSGVTQTPKHLITATGQRVTLRCSPRSGDLSVYWYQQSLDQGLQFLIQYYNGEERAKGNILERFSAQQFPDLHSELNLSSLELGDSALYFCASSVATVAGYNEQFFGPGTRLTVL.

This clone was counted a few times. The chain joins TRBV5-6 to TRBJ1-5; D gene uncertain. Trimming took off 6 bases at V and 4 bases at J, with 17 bases between the two ends. The CDR3 covers 15 residues. Germline V CDR1 and CDR2: SGHDT, YYEEEE. The CDR3 region has the DNA TGTGCCAGCACATTGGGCGTTGGAAGGAATCAGCCCCAGCATTTT. Translated, it gives CASTLGVGRNQPQHF.

V and J are TRBV5-1 and TRBJ2-1; possible D gene TRBD2, 6 bases. Looked up from germline, CDR1 is SGHRS and CDR2 is YFSETQ. Trimming shortened V by 3 bases and J by 1 base, and 14 bases separated the two germline ends. This CDR3 is 16 amino acids long. This CDR3 reads CASSYAEGGSYNEQFF. CDR3 nucleotides: TGCGCCAGCAGCTACGCGGAGGGCGGGTCCTACAATGAGCAGTTCTTC.

The chain carries TRBV3-1 (or the pseudogene TRBV3-2) and TRBJ1-1, with 8 nucleotides matching TRBD1. CDR3 length: 14 amino acids. J lost 10 bases, V lost 4 bases, and 11 bases had no gene match. Germline loops: CDR1 LGHDT, CDR2 YNNKEL (reference sequence). The CDR3 here is CASSRSDREVRAFF. In nucleotides, the CDR3 is TGTGCCAGCAGCCGGTCGGACAGGGAGGTAAGAGCTTTCTTT.

The chain joins TRBV5-1 to TRBJ1-1, with unresolved D. This CDR3 region has 15 residues. V lost 0 bases and J lost 0, with 9 bases in between. CDR1 is SGHRS, CDR2 YFSETQ, per germline. The CDR3 sequence: CASSLAGGMNTEAFF. The DNA for the CDR3 is TGCGCCAGCAGCTTGGCCGGCGGAATGAACACTGAAGCTTTCTTT.